This passage covers 10 T cell receptor beta chains from one sample sequenced in a study of technical replicates of blood from a few donors. The protocol was immunoSEQ multiplex PCR, while the TCRdb copy is restricted to in-frame clones and leaves out a portion. The table shows 85,000 to 100,000 clones, with roughly 96% occurring only once. The sample taken for sequencing was T cells isolated from PBMCs. The origin of the receptors is a human donor in good health.

In DNA, the CDR3 is TGTGCCAGCAGTTACTCGTACGGGGGCTATGGCTACACCTTC. Translated, it gives CASSYSYGGYGYTF. The V gene is TRBV6-5, the J gene TRBJ1-2; D perhaps matches TRBD1 (5 bases). The CDR3 sequence is 14 residues long. Between the trimmed V and J ends, which lost 0 bases and 4 bases, there was a span of 9 bases. Per germline, CDR1 MNHEY and CDR2 SVGAGI.

V is TRBV5-1 and J is TRBJ2-5; no reliable D call. Germline V gene sequence: CDR1 SGHRS, CDR2 YFSETQ. Trimming removed 0 bases at V and 4 bases at J, with 10 bases between. There are 14 residues in the CDR3. The CDR3 here is CASSLAAAPETQYF. The CDR3 bases are TGCGCCAGCAGCTTGGCCGCGGCGCCAGAGACCCAGTACTTC.

J is TRBJ2-2 and V is TRBV5-1; 7 bases map to TRBD2. Looked up from germline, CDR1 is SGHRS and CDR2 is YFSETQ. Trimming cost V 4 bases and J 6 bases; bases outside gene matches: 9. The CDR3 is made up of 15 amino acids. The CDR3 here is CASSLITRGSGELFF. The CDR3 bases are TGCGCCAGCAGCCTCATCACGCGGGGGTCCGGGGAGCTGTTTTTT.

The chain combines TRBV9 with TRBJ2-1; TRBD2 matches at 8 bases. J gave up 7 bases and V 0 bases, and 6 bases lay outside the gene matches. The germline V gene encodes CDR1 SGDLS and CDR2 YYNGEE. The CDR3 runs to 15 residues. For the CDR3, the DNA is TGTGCCAGCAGCGTAGCTGCTACGGGGGGGAATGAGCAGTTCTTC. It is translated as CASSVAATGGNEQFF.

This chain joins TRBV5-4 and TRBJ1-5, with D tentatively TRBD1 (5 bases). CDR1 and CDR2 from the germline V gene are SGHNT and YYREEE (reference sequence). Trimming took 5 bases from V and 6 from J, leaving 9 bases between them. The CDR3 runs 12 residues. Here the CDR3 DNA reads TGTGCCAGCAGTTACCAGGGTCAGCCCCAGCATTTT. This encodes CASSYQGQPQHF.

This sequence joins TRBV5-4 and TRBJ1-3; D is perhaps TRBD1 (6 bases). Trimming took off 4 bases at V and 0 bases at J, with 11 bases between the two ends. Germline V CDR1 and CDR2: SGHNT, YYREEE (reference sequence). This CDR3 has 15 amino acids. In nucleotides, the CDR3 is TGTGCCAGCAGCATCGGACAGCCCTCTGGAAACACCATATATTTT. It yields the protein CASSIGQPSGNTIYF.

This chain connects TRBV29-1 to TRBJ1-2; D remains ambiguous. The germline gives CDR1 SQVTM, CDR2 ANQGSEA. The CDR3 totals 16 residues. Trimming removed 0 bases at V and 8 bases at J, with 22 bases between. CDR3 in amino acids: CSVEDFRSVRTSGYTF. CDR3 nucleotide sequence: TGCAGCGTTGAAGATTTTAGAAGCGTACGAACTAGCGGCTACACCTTC.

J is TRBJ1-4 and V is TRBV5-1; 9 nucleotides align to TRBD1. The junction had 9 bases not matched to a gene; V was cut back by 7 bases and J by 8 bases. CDR1 and CDR2 from the germline V gene are SGHRS and YFSETQ. The CDR3 runs to 14 residues. The CDR3 reads CASGDRDHGEKLFF. CDR3 in DNA: TGCGCCAGCGGGGACAGGGACCACGGAGAAAAACTGTTTTTT.

This sequence joins TRBV29-1 and TRBJ2-1, with D possibly being TRBD2 (6 bases). The CDR3 is made up of 12 amino acids. Trimming removed 3 bases at V and 11 bases at J, with 14 bases between. CDR1 and CDR2 (germline): SQVTM, ANQGSEA. CDR3 sequence (DNA): TGCAGCGTTGAGCTGTCGGGGACTCAGCAGTTCTTC. As protein: CSVELSGTQQFF.

This chain connects TRBV7-9 to TRBJ2-5; 7 bases align to TRBD2. V gave up 5 bases and J gave up 1 base; unmatched junction bases: 7. The CDR3 runs 15 residues. Germline CDR1 is SEHNR and CDR2 is FQNEAQ (reference sequence). In DNA, the CDR3 is TGTGCCAGCAGCATCCCGCGGGGGAGCCAAGAGACCCAGTACTTC. Translated, it gives CASSIPRGSQETQYF.